This entry lists 20 T cell receptor beta chains sequenced from one sample in a study of control samples from healthy donors and cancer patients. Assay used: immunoSEQ multiplex PCR; TCRdb lists only in-frame clones, some missing. The sample has around 22,000 clones, around 83% seen once. The specimen sequenced was PBMCs. The receptors were gathered from a man in his 60s with head and neck cancer.

J is TRBJ2-4 and V is TRBV7-2; possibly TRBD1 for D (5 bases). This CDR3 region has 15 residues. Deletions cut 5 bases from V and 1 base from J, with 12 bases between. From germline, CDR1 is SGHTA and CDR2 FQGNSA. This CDR3 is CASSTPGQAKNIQYF. CDR3 DNA sequence: TGTGCCAGCAGCACCCCAGGGCAGGCCAAAAACATTCAGTACTTC.

This chain connects TRBV3-1 (or the pseudogene TRBV3-2) to TRBJ2-3; D is possibly TRBD2 (5 bases). The CDR3 covers 18 residues. Per the germline V gene, CDR1 is LGHDT and CDR2 is YNNKEL (reference sequence). V lost 1 base and J 0 bases, leaving 17 bases between the germline ends. CDR3 region: CASSQGLRLAPSTDTQYF. CDR3 bases: TGTGCCAGCAGCCAAGGGCTCCGGCTAGCACCTAGCACAGATACGCAGTATTTT.

This clone appeared a few times. The genes are TRBV9 and TRBJ2-3; possibly TRBD2 for D (5 bases). From germline, CDR1 is SGDLS and CDR2 YYNGEE. V was clipped by 0 bases and J by 2 bases, with 13 bases between them. The CDR3 sequence is 16 residues long. The CDR3, as DNA: TGTGCCAGCAGCGTAGGAGCGGCGAGTCTCACAGATACGCAGTATTTT. It translates to CASSVGAASLTDTQYF.

This chain uses TRBV6-5 with TRBJ1-1, with 7 bases that match TRBD1. This CDR3 is built from 14 residues. The germline V gene encodes CDR1 MNHEY and CDR2 SVGAGI. J lost 6 bases, V lost 7 bases, and 11 bases had no gene match. The CDR3 loop reads CASKAAGGFPEAFF. The CDR3 DNA reads TGTGCCAGCAAAGCGGCAGGGGGATTTCCTGAAGCTTTCTTT.

The rearrangement joins TRBV2 to TRBJ2-5, with D possibly TRBD1 on 5 matching bases. Germline V gene lookup returns CDR1 SNHLY and CDR2 FYNNEI. V lost 6 bases, J lost 1 base, and 12 bases lay in between. There are 14 residues in the CDR3. CDR3 coding DNA: TGTGCCAGCAGCGTTTGGACATCCCAAGAGACCCAGTACTTC. Amino acids: CASSVWTSQETQYF.

The V gene is TRBV28, the J gene TRBJ2-1, with D tentatively TRBD2 (6 bases). Germline V gene data show CDR1 as MDHEN and CDR2 as SYDVKM. The CDR3 sequence is 14 residues long. V lost 3 bases and J lost 9, with 15 bases in between. The CDR3 nucleotides are TGTGCCAGCAGTTTCCCCGGGGGAGAGGTTGAGCAGTTCTTC. Its translation: CASSFPGGEVEQFF.

The V gene is TRBV28, the J gene TRBJ2-1; 11 bases align to TRBD2. The V gene's germline CDR1 is MDHEN and CDR2 SYDVKM. After removal of 0 bases from V and 8 bases from J, the junction contained 9 bases not matched to a gene. The CDR3 is 17 amino acids. The CDR3 sequence is CASSLWTSGNLEDEQFF. In DNA form, the CDR3 reads TGTGCCAGCAGTTTATGGACTAGCGGGAATCTGGAGGATGAGCAGTTCTTC. Full variable domain (remainder filled in from reference TRBV28 and TRBJ2-1): DVKVTQSSRYLVKRTGEKVFLECVQDMDHENMFWYRQDPGLGLRLIYFSYDVKMKEKGDIPEGYSVSREKKERFSLILESASTNQTSMYLCASSLWTSGNLEDEQFFGPGTRLTVL.

The gene calls are TRBV6-5 and TRBJ2-7, with 8 bases lining up with TRBD1. Germline values: CDR1 MNHEY, CDR2 SVGAGI. J was trimmed by 5 bases and V by 5 bases; bases with no gene match: 8. CDR3 size: 14 residues. The CDR3 reads CASSRGQVRDEQYF. The CDR3 DNA sequence: TGTGCCAGCAGTAGGGGACAGGTACGGGACGAGCAGTACTTC.

The chain carries TRBV29-1 and TRBJ1-1, with D possibly being TRBD1 (5 bases). Trimming left V 7 bases short and J 5 bases short, with 17 bases between. The germline CDR1 and CDR2 sequences are SQVTM and ANQGSEA. CDR3 size: 13 residues. In nucleotides, the CDR3 is TGCAGCGCCAGGGCGTTGGGTTCAACTGAAGCTTTCTTT. It yields the protein CSARALGSTEAFF.

This chain joins TRBV5-6 and TRBJ2-1, with unresolved D. Germline V gene data show CDR1 as SGHDT and CDR2 as YYEEEE. The CDR3 loop spans 12 amino acids. Trimming pared 2 bases from V and 4 bases from J, leaving 4 bases between. CDR3 region: CASSLRYNEQFF. In nucleotides, the CDR3 is TGTGCCAGCAGCTTAAGATACAATGAGCAGTTCTTC.

V gene TRBV15 combines with J gene TRBJ2-7; D not resolved. Germline V gene data show CDR1 as LNHNV and CDR2 as YYDKDF (reference sequence). V dropped 0 bases and J dropped 5 bases, with 20 bases sitting between them. The CDR3 sequence is 17 residues long. The CDR3 bases are TGTGCCACCAGCAGAGAGGTGGCCAGGTTCTCTACCAACGAGCAGTACTTC. The encoded protein is CATSREVARFSTNEQYF.

The chain joins TRBV11-3 to TRBJ2-3; 11 bases match TRBD1. This CDR3 region has 18 residues. Germline V lookup: CDR1 SGHNT, CDR2 YENEEA. Unmatched junction bases numbered 12, after V lost 6 bases and J lost 1 base. CDR3 coding DNA: TGTGCCAGCAGTTTCACCCAAACGGACAGGGGGCGCACAGATACGCAGTATTTT. Amino acid sequence: CASSFTQTDRGRTDTQYF.

V is TRBV30 and J is TRBJ1-3; D is undetermined. This CDR3 is built from 15 residues. Trimming stripped 0 bases from V and 2 bases from J, with 11 bases between. Germline values: CDR1 GTSNPN, CDR2 SVGIG (reference sequence). As DNA, the CDR3 is TGTGCCTGGAGTGTTGGGCTTGGGGCTGGAAACACCATATATTTT. It translates to CAWSVGLGAGNTIYF.

The chain uses TRBV7-8 and TRBJ1-2; TRBD1 aligns across 8 bases. Germline-derived CDR1 and CDR2 are SGHVS and FQNEAQ. The CDR3 loop spans 15 amino acids. The junction had 6 bases not matched to a gene; V was cut back by 5 bases and J by 1 base. This CDR3 reads CASSGWTGNNYGYTF. CDR3 nucleotides: TGTGCCAGCAGCGGATGGACAGGGAATAACTATGGCTACACCTTC.

The J gene is TRBJ1-4, the V gene TRBV9; the D gene is possibly TRBD1 (5 bases). Per the germline V gene, CDR1 is SGDLS and CDR2 is YYNGEE. V dropped 0 bases and J dropped 5 bases, with 17 bases sitting between them. CDR3 length equals 17 residues. In DNA, the CDR3 is TGTGCCAGCAGCGTAGGTCGGCAGGGAGGACCCAATGAAAAACTGTTTTTT. It codes for CASSVGRQGGPNEKLFF.

This clone has only a few counts. This sequence joins TRBV2 and TRBJ1-6; weak D call: TRBD1 (6 bases). Trimming removed 5 bases from V and 0 bases from J, with 14 bases in between. The length of the CDR3 is 17 residues. CDR1 and CDR2 from the germline V gene are SNHLY and FYNNEI. Here the CDR3 DNA reads TGTGCCAGCAGTCCTCCCACAGGGAGCTCCTATAATTCACCCCTCCACTTT. The encoded protein is CASSPPTGSSYNSPLHF.

A few counts support this clone. The chain uses TRBV15 and TRBJ2-7; no reliable D call. Deletions cut 1 base from V and 0 bases from J, with 10 bases between. Germline lookup yields CDR1 LNHNV and CDR2 YYDKDF (reference sequence). This CDR3 spans 15 amino acids. In DNA, the CDR3 is TGTGCCACCAGCAGAGTTGACGTATCCTCCTACGAGCAGTACTTC. Translating it yields CATSRVDVSSYEQYF.

The CDR3 here is CASSLTRGLNNEQFF. In nucleotides, the CDR3 is TGTGCCAGCAGCTTGACCAGGGGGCTAAACAATGAGCAGTTCTTC. The chain couples TRBV5-4 to TRBJ2-1, with 8 bases fitting TRBD1. CDR1 and CDR2 (germline): SGHNT, YYREEE (reference sequence). CDR3 length equals 15 residues. V lost 1 base to trimming and J lost 5 bases; unmatched junction nucleotides: 5. The full variable domain, rest sourced from reference TRBV5-4 and TRBJ2-1, is ETGVTQSPTHLIKTRGQQVTLRCSSQSGHNTVSWYQQALGQGPQFIFQYYREEENGRGNFPPRFSGLQFPNYSSELNVNALELDDSALYLCASSLTRGLNNEQFFGPGTRLTVL.

This clone has only one observation. This sequence joins TRBV4-2 and TRBJ1-2, with D unresolved. V lost 1 base and J 6 bases, leaving 9 bases between the germline ends. Per germline, CDR1 LGHNA and CDR2 YNFKEQ. This CDR3 has 13 amino acids. CDR3 sequence: CASSQAGWDGYTF. The CDR3 DNA follows: TGTGCCAGCAGCCAAGCGGGGTGGGATGGCTACACCTTC.

The genes are TRBV10-1 and TRBJ2-1; tentatively, D is TRBD2 (5 bases). V was pared by 2 bases and J by 0 bases, with 11 bases between. Per germline, CDR1 WNHNN and CDR2 SYGVQD (reference sequence). This CDR3 contains 16 residues. CDR3 protein: CASSELSGSSYNEQFF. The CDR3 nucleotides read TGCGCCAGCAGTGAGCTGAGTGGGAGCTCCTACAATGAGCAGTTCTTC.